A single sample gave rise to the 17 T cell receptor beta chains below, sequenced in a study of T cells in Graves' hyperthyroidism and ophthalmopathy. Authors of the study amplified TCR beta CDR3 regions from RNA transcripts. The TCR CDR3 first-round RT-PCR relied on the HTBI primer set. TCRdb called the multiplex PCR reads again in MiXCR, with one record for every CDR3 protein. The repertoire holds roughly 500,000 distinct CDR3 sequences, with approximately 48% as singletons. The material sequenced was peripheral blood or thyroid tissue (not recorded which). The receptors derive from an adult woman with Graves' disease, either hyperthyroidism or ophthalmopathy (not recorded which).

To note about this clonotype: A read error may be the cause here, since a much bigger clone is one base away. The J gene is TRBJ2-7, the V gene TRBV7-8; no clear D. The germline gives CDR1 SGHVS, CDR2 FQNEAQ. The CDR3 runs to 14 residues. The CDR3 is CASSLGPLGCEQYF. The CDR3 DNA reads as TGTGCCAGCAGTTTAGGACCCCTGGGCTGCGAGCAGTACTTC. The whole variable domain, remainder taken from reference TRBV7-8 and TRBJ2-7, is GAGVSQSPRYKVAKRGQDVALRCDPISGHVSLFWYQQALGQGPEFLTYFQNEAQLDKSGLPSDRFFAERPEGSVSTLKIQRTQQEDSAVYLCASSLGPLGCEQYFGPGTRLTVT.

This rearrangement joins TRBV5-1 to TRBJ2-2; TRBD1 agrees at 9 bases. CDR1 and CDR2 from the germline V gene are SGHRS and YFSETQ. V lost 8 bases to trimming and J lost 6 bases; unmatched junction nucleotides: 8. The CDR3 spans 14 residues. In nucleotides, the CDR3 is TGCGCCAGTTTCGGACAGGGGACGGCCGGGGAGCTGTTTTTT. Translated, it gives CASFGQGTAGELFF.

As for this clonotype: A much more abundant neighbour one base away suggests this may be a read error. V gene TRBV20-1 combines with J gene TRBJ2-2; 7 bases fit TRBD1. The CDR3 totals 13 residues. CDR1 and CDR2 from the germline V gene are DFQATT and SNEGSKA (reference sequence). CDR3 sequence: CSATGQNTGELLF. The CDR3 nucleotides read TGCAGTGCTACGGGACAGAACACCGGGGAGCTGCTTTTT.

This clonotype appeared many times. The rearrangement links TRBV2 to TRBJ2-2; D might be TRBD1 (6 bases). Between the trimmed V and J ends, which lost 6 bases and 0 bases, there was a span of 8 bases. The CDR3 length is 14 residues. The germline gives CDR1 SNHLY, CDR2 FYNNEI. The CDR3: CASRGATNTGELFF. Here the CDR3 DNA reads TGTGCCAGCAGGGGGGCTACGAACACCGGGGAGCTGTTTTTT. The full variable domain, its missing parts supplied by reference TRBV2 and TRBJ2-2, is EPEVTQTPSHQVTQMGQEVILRCVPISNHLYFYWYRQILGQKVEFLVSFYNNEISEKSEIFDDQFSVERPDGSNFTLKIRSTKLEDSAMYFCASRGATNTGELFFGEGSRLTVL.

To note about this clonotype: A junction boundary mismatches the germline segment, possibly from a read error. V is TRBV7-2 and J is TRBJ2-5, with 8 bases fitting TRBD2. Germline values: CDR1 SGHTA, CDR2 FQGNSA. The CDR3 covers 15 residues. CDR3 residues: CASSHRSGSGETQYF. As DNA, the CDR3 is TGCGCCAGCAGCCACCGAAGCGGGAGCGGGGAGACCCAGTACTTC. Complete variable domain (other parts from reference TRBV7-2 and TRBJ2-5): GAGVSQSPSNKVTEKGKDVELRCDPISGHTALYWYRQSLGQGLEFLIYFQGNSAPDKSGLPSDRFSAERTGGSVSTLTIQRTQQEDSAVYLCASSHRSGSGETQYFGPGTRLLVL.

The rearrangement uses TRBV12-3 or TRBV12-4 and TRBJ2-2; 7 bases agree with TRBD1. This CDR3 contains 14 residues. Trimming cost V 6 bases and J 4 bases; bases outside gene matches: 5. CDR3 residues: CASRDRVGTGELFF. As DNA, the CDR3 is TGTGCCAGCAGAGACAGGGTCGGCACCGGGGAGCTGTTTTTT.

V and J are TRBV29-1 and TRBJ1-1; 8 nucleotides line up with TRBD1. Trimming at V came to 7 bases and at J to 5 bases, leaving 9 bases not matched to a gene. Per the germline V gene, CDR1 is SQVTM and CDR2 is ANQGSEA. This CDR3 has 13 amino acids. Here the CDR3 reads CSGRQGAWTEAFF. The CDR3 region has the DNA TGCAGCGGAAGGCAGGGGGCATGGACTGAAGCTTTCTTT.

This sequence joins TRBV10-3 and TRBJ2-1; 12 positions match TRBD1. Germline-derived CDR1 and CDR2 are ENHRY and SYGVKD. V shed 5 bases and J 8 bases; nucleotides not matched to a gene: 10. The CDR3 consists of 16 residues. CDR3 sequence (DNA): TGTGCCATCAGTTCCCCTCCGGGACAGGGGGCTTATGAGCAGTTCTTC. Its translation is CAISSPPGQGAYEQFF.

V and J are TRBV4-2 and TRBJ2-7, with TRBD1 identical over 11 bases. The CDR3 has 16 amino acids. Germline values: CDR1 LGHNA, CDR2 YNFKEQ. Trimming at V came to 5 bases and at J to 7 bases, leaving 13 bases not matched to a gene. The CDR3 region is CASSFASGTGGWEQYF. CDR3 coding DNA: TGTGCCAGCAGCTTTGCTTCGGGGACAGGGGGGTGGGAGCAGTACTTC.

The chain carries TRBV2 and TRBJ2-7, with 11 bases that match TRBD2. The J call is uncertain, as TRBJ2-5 better fits the DNA end. CDR1 and CDR2 from the germline V gene are SNHLY and FYNNEI. The CDR3 extends over 17 amino acids. The CDR3 loop reads CASSMTSGTYWGETQYF. The CDR3 region has the DNA TGTGCCAGCAGTATGACTAGCGGGACTTATTGGGGAGAGACCCAGTACTTC.

This clonotype appeared many times. The V and J genes are TRBV7-9 and TRBJ1-3; unclear D gene. Trimming took off 3 bases at V and 1 base at J, with 4 bases between the two ends. The CDR3 has 13 amino acids. Germline V gives CDR1 SEHNR, CDR2 FQNEAQ (reference sequence). The chain's CDR3 is CASSFQSGNTIYF. As DNA, the CDR3 is TGTGCCAGCAGCTTCCAGTCTGGAAACACCATATATTTT.

This clonotype was seen ten or more times. The gene calls are TRBV5-5 and TRBJ2-7, with 11 bases aligning to TRBD1. Germline trimming cut 4 bases from V and 4 bases from J; bases unmatched to any gene: 7. CDR1 SGHKS and CDR2 YYEKEE come from the germline V gene (reference sequence). This CDR3 spans 15 amino acids. The CDR3 spells CASSPDRGRGYEQYF. CDR3 bases: TGTGCCAGCAGCCCGGACAGGGGGCGCGGTTACGAGCAGTACTTC.

This clonotype was counted a few times. V is TRBV24-1 and J is TRBJ1-5; D is unclear. The V gene lost 3 bases and the J gene lost 5 bases, with 4 bases spanning the gap. Germline-derived CDR1 and CDR2 are KGHDR and SFDVKD. CDR3 length equals 12 residues. CDR3 amino acids: CATSDGDQPQHF. The CDR3, as DNA: TGTGCCACCAGTGATGGGGATCAGCCCCAGCATTTT.

The V and J genes are TRBV7-8 and TRBJ2-5; 8 nucleotides match TRBD2. CDR1 and CDR2 from the germline V gene are SGHVS and FQNEAQ. The V segment lost 5 bases and the J segment 4 bases; nucleotides outside the gene matches: 12. This CDR3 comprises 16 residues. DNA for the CDR3: TGTGCCAGCAGCGTTGCCCGCTCGCTAGCGGGAGAGACCCAGTACTTC. Protein product: CASSVARSLAGETQYF.

Of note for this clonotype: A single base separates this from a much larger clone, so it may be a read error. V gene TRBV4-3 combines with J gene TRBJ1-6; perhaps TRBD1 as D (6 bases). The germline V and J ends were trimmed by 0 bases and 3 bases, with 9 bases remaining between them. The CDR3 consists of 16 residues. Per the germline V gene, CDR1 is LGHNA and CDR2 is YSLEER. This CDR3 is CASSQDRTVYNSPLHF. The CDR3 bases are TGCGCCAGCAGCCAAGATCGGACAGTCTATAATTCACCCCTCCACTTT.

This clonotype was detected a few times. The chain joins TRBV11-2 to TRBJ2-5; weak D call: TRBD2 (6 bases). This CDR3 has 13 amino acids. Trimming stripped 10 bases from V and 1 base from J, with 13 bases between. Germline V gene sequence: CDR1 SGHAT, CDR2 FQNNGV. The DNA of the CDR3 is TGTGCCACCGGGCGGGACGTCCAAGAGACCCAGTACTTC. This translates into CATGRDVQETQYF.

The chain employs TRBV14 and TRBJ1-1, with 7 bases fitting TRBD1. The CDR3 is made up of 13 amino acids. The J segment lost 5 bases and the V segment lost 5 bases, leaving 5 bases of the junction unmatched. Per germline, CDR1 SGHDN and CDR2 FVKESK. The CDR3 DNA reads TGTGCCAGCAGCAAGAGCAGGGGGACTGAAGCTTTCTTT. Its translation: CASSKSRGTEAFF.